These 13 T cell receptor beta chains were sequenced from one sample in a study of blood T cell repertoires in COVID-19. Assay used: immunoSEQ multiplex PCR; TCRdb lists only in-frame clones, some missing. The sample lists around 380,000 clones, around 87% seen once, with approximately 1.2% in the top ten. The sequenced sample consisted of PBMCs or T cells enriched from blood (not recorded which). The receptor source for this set is a man aged 25 to 40 who had recovered from COVID-19.

This clone was counted a single time. This chain joins TRBV6-5 and TRBJ1-5; D perhaps matches TRBD1 (5 bases). Trimming shortened V by 7 bases and J by 0 bases, and 10 bases separated the two germline ends. CDR3 length: 14 amino acids. The germline CDR1 and CDR2 sequences are MNHEY and SVGAGI. The CDR3 spells CASIVQDSNQPQHF. The CDR3 bases are TGTGCCAGCATCGTACAGGATAGCAATCAGCCCCAGCATTTT.

The rearrangement uses TRBV14 and TRBJ1-2; D possibly corresponds to TRBD1 (5 bases). Germline V gene lookup returns CDR1 SGHDN and CDR2 FVKESK. V dropped 0 bases and J dropped 6 bases, with 11 bases sitting between them. There are 14 residues in the CDR3. CDR3 nucleotides: TGTGCCAGCAGCCAAGAAGCCAGGGAGGATGGCTACACCTTC. It is translated as CASSQEAREDGYTF.

V is TRBV30 and J is TRBJ1-1, with 7 bases aligning to TRBD1. This CDR3 contains 12 residues. Losses at the gene ends were 6 bases for V and 5 bases for J; bases not matched to a gene: 6. Germline V gives CDR1 GTSNPN, CDR2 SVGIG (reference sequence). CDR3 sequence (DNA): TGTGCCTGCGACAGGGCCGGTACTGAAGCTTTCTTT. Protein: CACDRAGTEAFF.

This chain connects TRBV11-3 to TRBJ2-3, with D maybe TRBD2 (5 bases). In germline, CDR1 is SGHNT, CDR2 YENEEA. V lost 5 bases and J lost 2, with 11 bases in between. The CDR3 runs to 14 residues. CDR3 in amino acids: CASSPGRDTDTQYF. The CDR3 bases are TGTGCCAGCAGCCCAGGTCGGGACACAGATACGCAGTATTTT.

The CDR3 loop reads CATSRAGVYQPQHF. The CDR3 nucleotides are TGTGCCACCAGCAGAGCGGGGGTCTATCAGCCCCAGCATTTT. The V gene is TRBV15, the J gene TRBJ1-5; TRBD1 might be the D (5 bases). The CDR3 covers 14 residues. Germline V gene sequence: CDR1 LNHNV, CDR2 YYDKDF (reference sequence). Trimming cost V 1 base and J 5 bases, with 9 bases left between them. Based on the CDR3 plus reference TRBV15 and TRBJ1-5, the full variable domain is DAMVIQNPRYQVTQFGKPVTLSCSQTLNHNVMYWYQQKSSQAPKLLFHYYDKDFNNEADTPDNFQSRRPNTSFCFLDIRSPGLGDTAMYLCATSRAGVYQPQHFGDGTRLSIL.

The chain employs TRBV11-2 and TRBJ1-1, with 9 positions matching TRBD1. V lost 3 bases to trimming and J lost 3 bases; unmatched junction nucleotides: 8. Germline V gene data show CDR1 as SGHAT and CDR2 as FQNNGV. The CDR3 contains 16 residues. CDR3 loop: CASSFGQGRTYTEAFF. The CDR3 DNA is TGTGCCAGCAGCTTTGGACAGGGGCGGACTTACACTGAAGCTTTCTTT. Full variable domain (missing parts from reference TRBV11-2 and TRBJ1-1): EAGVAQSPRYKIIEKRQSVAFWCNPISGHATLYWYQQILGQGPKLLIQFQNNGVVDDSQLPKDRFSAERLKGVDSTLKIQPAKLEDSAVYLCASSFGQGRTYTEAFFGQGTRLTVV.

The chain uses TRBV3-1 (or the pseudogene TRBV3-2) and TRBJ2-7; 9 bases are shared with TRBD2. CDR3 size: 14 residues. Germline CDR1 and CDR2: LGHDT and YNNKEL (reference sequence). J was trimmed by 2 bases and V by 5 bases; bases with no gene match: 4. CDR3 loop: CASSASGTAYEQYF. The CDR3 DNA reads TGTGCCAGCAGCGCTAGCGGGACAGCCTACGAGCAGTACTTC.

The chain is built from TRBV7-9 and TRBJ1-2; TRBD1 agrees at 8 bases. In germline, CDR1 is SEHNR, CDR2 FQNEAQ (reference sequence). This CDR3 is 14 amino acids long. The junction had 6 bases not matched to a gene; V was cut back by 5 bases and J by 4 bases. CDR3 sequence: CASSQPGTGYGYTF. CDR3 nucleotide sequence: TGTGCCAGCAGCCAACCCGGGACAGGCTATGGCTACACCTTC.

The chain uses TRBV12-3 or TRBV12-4 and TRBJ1-2; 7 nucleotides match TRBD1. This CDR3 comprises 12 residues. Trimming cost V 4 bases and J 7 bases; bases outside gene matches: 3. The CDR3, as DNA: TGTGCCAGCAGTTCGACAGGGCCTGGCTACACCTTC. It yields the protein CASSSTGPGYTF.

The rearrangement joins TRBV27 to TRBJ2-3; 8 bases match TRBD2. The germline V gene encodes CDR1 MNHEY and CDR2 SMNVEV (reference sequence). The junction had 8 bases not matched to a gene; V was cut back by 8 bases and J by 4 bases. This CDR3 has 14 residues. In nucleotides, the CDR3 is TGTGCCAGCGGTGGGCGGGGGGCCCCAGATACGCAGTATTTT. Residues: CASGGRGAPDTQYF.

V and J are TRBV10-3 and TRBJ1-3; D might be TRBD1 (5 bases). Germline CDR1 and CDR2: ENHRY and SYGVKD. This CDR3 region has 14 residues. Trimming shortened V by 6 bases and J by 4 bases, and 13 bases separated the two germline ends. CDR3 DNA sequence: TGTGCCATCAGGGGGACTGGGGAAGGAAACACCATATATTTT. Its translation: CAIRGTGEGNTIYF.

This rearrangement joins TRBV7-9 to TRBJ1-6; TRBD1 matches at 10 bases. Germline CDR1 is SEHNR and CDR2 is FQNEAQ (reference sequence). J lost 6 bases, V lost 1 base, and 0 bases had no gene match. CDR3 length: 15 residues. The CDR3 coding sequence is TGTGCCAGCAGCTTAGGGGACAGGGGTAATTCACCCCTCCACTTT. This gives the protein CASSLGDRGNSPLHF.

The chain joins TRBV5-1 to TRBJ1-4, with TRBD1 as a possible D gene (6 bases). The V gene lost 4 bases and the J gene lost 0 bases, with 10 bases spanning the gap. CDR1 is SGHRS, CDR2 YFSETQ, per germline. This CDR3 region has 15 residues. CDR3 sequence: CASSIGTSTNEKLFF. CDR3 coding DNA: TGCGCCAGCAGCATTGGGACATCAACTAATGAAAAACTGTTTTTT.